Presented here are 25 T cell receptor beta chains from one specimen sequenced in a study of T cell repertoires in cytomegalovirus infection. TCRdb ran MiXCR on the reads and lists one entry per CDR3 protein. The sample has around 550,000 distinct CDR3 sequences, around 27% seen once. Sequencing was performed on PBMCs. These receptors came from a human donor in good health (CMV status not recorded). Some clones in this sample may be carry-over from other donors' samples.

DNA of the CDR3: TGTGCCAGCACGTCACCCGGACTAGGGAAACACAATGAGCAGTTCTTC. The encoded protein is CASTSPGLGKHNEQFF. The J gene is TRBJ2-1, the V gene TRBV28, with TRBD2 matching over 7 bases. CDR1 is MDHEN and CDR2 is SYDVKM in the germline V gene. Trimming removed 7 bases from V and 5 bases from J; junction bases left unmatched: 14. This CDR3 comprises 16 residues.

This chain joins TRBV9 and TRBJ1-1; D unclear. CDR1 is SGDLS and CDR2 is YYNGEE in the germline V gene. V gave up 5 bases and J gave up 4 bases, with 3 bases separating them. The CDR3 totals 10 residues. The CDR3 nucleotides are TGTGCCAGCAGTCCCACTGAAGCTTTCTTT. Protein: CASSPTEAFF.

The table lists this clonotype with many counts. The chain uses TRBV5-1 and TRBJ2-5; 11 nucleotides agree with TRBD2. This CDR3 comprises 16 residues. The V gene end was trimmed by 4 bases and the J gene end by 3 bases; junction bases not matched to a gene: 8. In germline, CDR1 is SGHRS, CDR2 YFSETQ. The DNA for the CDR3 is TGCGCCAGCAGCCCGGTTTTGGGACTAGCGGAAGAGACCCAGTACTTC. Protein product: CASSPVLGLAEETQYF.

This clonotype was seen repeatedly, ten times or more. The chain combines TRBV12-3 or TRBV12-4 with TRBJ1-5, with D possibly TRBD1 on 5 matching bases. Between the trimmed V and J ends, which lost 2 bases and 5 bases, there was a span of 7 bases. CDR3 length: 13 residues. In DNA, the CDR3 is TGTGCCAGCAGTTTATGGGGGGATCAGCCCCAGCATTTT. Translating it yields CASSLWGDQPQHF.

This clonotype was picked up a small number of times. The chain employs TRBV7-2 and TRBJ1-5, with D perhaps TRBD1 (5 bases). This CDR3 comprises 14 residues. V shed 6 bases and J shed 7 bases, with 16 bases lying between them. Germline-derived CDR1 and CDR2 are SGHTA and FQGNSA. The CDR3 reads CASRRAQGGQPQHF. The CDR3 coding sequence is TGTGCCAGCAGGAGGGCCCAGGGCGGACAGCCCCAGCATTTT. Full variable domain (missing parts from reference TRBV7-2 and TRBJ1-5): GAGVSQSPSNKVTEKGKDVELRCDPISGHTALYWYRQSLGQGLEFLIYFQGNSAPDKSGLPSDRFSAERTGGSVSTLTIQRTQQEDSAVYLCASRRAQGGQPQHFGDGTRLSIL.

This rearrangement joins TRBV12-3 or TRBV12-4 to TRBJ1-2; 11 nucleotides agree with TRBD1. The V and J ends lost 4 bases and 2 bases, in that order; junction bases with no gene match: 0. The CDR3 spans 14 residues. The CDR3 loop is CASSWDRGNYGYTF. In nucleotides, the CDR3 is TGTGCCAGCAGTTGGGACAGGGGGAACTATGGCTACACCTTC.

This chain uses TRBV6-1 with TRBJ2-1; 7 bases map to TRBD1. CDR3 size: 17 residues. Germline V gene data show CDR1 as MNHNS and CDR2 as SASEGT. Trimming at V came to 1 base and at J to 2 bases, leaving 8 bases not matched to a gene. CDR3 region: CASSEDRYRGAYNEQFF. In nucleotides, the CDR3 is TGTGCCAGCAGTGAAGATCGATACAGGGGTGCCTACAATGAGCAGTTCTTC.

In DNA form, the CDR3 reads TGTGCCAGCAGCTTAAGTACCCGGACAGGGGGCTATGGCTACACCTTC. This translates into CASSLSTRTGGYGYTF. The J gene is TRBJ1-2, the V gene TRBV7-2; 10 bases align to TRBD1. V lost 2 bases and J lost 4; bases outside the gene matches: 7. The CDR3 runs to 16 residues. In germline, CDR1 is SGHTA, CDR2 FQGNSA.

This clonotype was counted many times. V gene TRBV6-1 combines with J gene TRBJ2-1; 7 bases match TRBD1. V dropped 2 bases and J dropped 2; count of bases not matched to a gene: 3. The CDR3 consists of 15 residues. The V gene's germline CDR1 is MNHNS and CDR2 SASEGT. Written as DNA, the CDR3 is TGTGCCAGCAGTGAATCGGGGACAGCCTACAATGAGCAGTTCTTC. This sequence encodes CASSESGTAYNEQFF.

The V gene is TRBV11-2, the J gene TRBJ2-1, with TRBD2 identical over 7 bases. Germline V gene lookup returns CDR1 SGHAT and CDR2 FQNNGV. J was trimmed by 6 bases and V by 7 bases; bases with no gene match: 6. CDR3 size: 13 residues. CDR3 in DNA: TGTGCCAGCACTCGAGCGGGATCCAATGAGCAGTTCTTC. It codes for CASTRAGSNEQFF.

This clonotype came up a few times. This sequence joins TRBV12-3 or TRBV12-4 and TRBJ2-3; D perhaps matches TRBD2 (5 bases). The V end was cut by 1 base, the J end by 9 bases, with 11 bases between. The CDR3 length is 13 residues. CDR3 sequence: CASSLGETSTQYF. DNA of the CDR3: TGTGCCAGCAGTTTAGGGGAGACCTCCACGCAGTATTTT.

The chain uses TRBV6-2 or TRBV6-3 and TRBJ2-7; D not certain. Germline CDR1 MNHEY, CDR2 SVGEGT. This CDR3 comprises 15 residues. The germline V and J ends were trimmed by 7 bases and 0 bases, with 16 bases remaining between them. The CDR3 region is CASIFSPFSSYEQYV. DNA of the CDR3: TGTGCCAGCATCTTCTCGCCCTTCAGCTCCTACGAGCAGTACGTC.

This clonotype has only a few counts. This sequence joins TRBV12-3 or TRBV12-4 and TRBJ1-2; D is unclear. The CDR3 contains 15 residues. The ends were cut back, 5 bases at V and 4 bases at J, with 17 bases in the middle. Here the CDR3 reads CASSPPNPAGYGYTF. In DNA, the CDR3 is TGTGCCAGCAGTCCCCCAAACCCCGCTGGCTATGGCTACACCTTC.

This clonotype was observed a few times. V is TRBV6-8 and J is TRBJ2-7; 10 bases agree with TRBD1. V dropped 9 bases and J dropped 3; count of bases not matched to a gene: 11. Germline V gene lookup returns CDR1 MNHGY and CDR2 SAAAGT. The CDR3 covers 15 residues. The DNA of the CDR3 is TGTGCCAGTTCAACCGGGACAGGGGCGTTCTACGAGCAGTACGTC. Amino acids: CASSTGTGAFYEQYV.

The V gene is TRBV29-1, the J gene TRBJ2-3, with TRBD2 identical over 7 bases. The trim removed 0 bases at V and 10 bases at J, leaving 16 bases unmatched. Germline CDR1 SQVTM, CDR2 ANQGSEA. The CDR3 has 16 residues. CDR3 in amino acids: CSVEEITSEAIRAQYF. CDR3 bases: TGCAGCGTTGAAGAAATAACTAGCGAGGCTATCCGGGCGCAGTATTTT.

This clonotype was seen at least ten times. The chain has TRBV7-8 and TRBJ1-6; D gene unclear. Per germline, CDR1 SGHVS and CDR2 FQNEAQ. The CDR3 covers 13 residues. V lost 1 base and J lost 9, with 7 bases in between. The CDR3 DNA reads TGTGCCAGCAGCTTAGATCTGGGTTCACCCCTCCACTTT. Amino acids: CASSLDLGSPLHF.

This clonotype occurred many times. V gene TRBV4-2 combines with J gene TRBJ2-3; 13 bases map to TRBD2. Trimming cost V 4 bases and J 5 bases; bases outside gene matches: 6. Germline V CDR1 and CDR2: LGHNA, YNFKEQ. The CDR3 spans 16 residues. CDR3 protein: CASSRTSGRAGDTQYF. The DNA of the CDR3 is TGTGCCAGCAGCCGCACTAGCGGGAGGGCCGGAGATACGCAGTATTTT.

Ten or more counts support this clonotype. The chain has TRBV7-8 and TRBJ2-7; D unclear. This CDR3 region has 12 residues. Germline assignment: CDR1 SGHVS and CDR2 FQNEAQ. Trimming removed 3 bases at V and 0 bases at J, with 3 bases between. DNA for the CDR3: TGTGCCAGCAGCTTCACCTCCTACGAGCAGTACTTC. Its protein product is CASSFTSYEQYF. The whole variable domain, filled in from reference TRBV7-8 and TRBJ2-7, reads GAGVSQSPRYKVAKRGQDVALRCDPISGHVSLFWYQQALGQGPEFLTYFQNEAQLDKSGLPSDRFFAERPEGSVSTLKIQRTQQEDSAVYLCASSFTSYEQYFGPGTRLTVT.

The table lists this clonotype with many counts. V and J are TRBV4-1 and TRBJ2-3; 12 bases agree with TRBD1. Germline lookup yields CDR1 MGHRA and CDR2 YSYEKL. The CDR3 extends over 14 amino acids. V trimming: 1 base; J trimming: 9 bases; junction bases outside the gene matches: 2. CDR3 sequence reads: CASSQAGTGGTQYF. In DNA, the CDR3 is TGCGCCAGCAGCCAAGCTGGGACAGGGGGCACGCAGTATTTT.

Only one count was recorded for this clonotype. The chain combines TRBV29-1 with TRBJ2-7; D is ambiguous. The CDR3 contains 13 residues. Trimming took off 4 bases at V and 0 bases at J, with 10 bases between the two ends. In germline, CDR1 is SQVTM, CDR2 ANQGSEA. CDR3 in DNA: TGCAGCGTTGTCGAGTTGTTCTCCTACGAGCAGTACTTC. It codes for CSVVELFSYEQYF.

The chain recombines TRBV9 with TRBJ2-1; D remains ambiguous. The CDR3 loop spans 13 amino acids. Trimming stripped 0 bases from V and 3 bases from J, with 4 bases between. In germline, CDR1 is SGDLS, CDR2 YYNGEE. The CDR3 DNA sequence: TGTGCCAGCAGCGTAGGAGACTACAATGAGCAGTTCTTC. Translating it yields CASSVGDYNEQFF.

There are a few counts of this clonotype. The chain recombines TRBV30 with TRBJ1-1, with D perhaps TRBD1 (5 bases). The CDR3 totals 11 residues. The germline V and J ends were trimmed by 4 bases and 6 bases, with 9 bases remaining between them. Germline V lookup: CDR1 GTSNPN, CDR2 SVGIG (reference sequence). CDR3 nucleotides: TGTGCCTGGAAACAGGAGGCTGAAGCTTTCTTT. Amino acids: CAWKQEAEAFF.

CDR3 DNA sequence: TGTGCCACCAGCAGAGCGAGGGAAAAACTGTTTTTT. Its protein product is CATSRAREKLFF. The gene calls are TRBV15 and TRBJ1-4; D remains ambiguous. Trimming removed 1 base at V and 8 bases at J, with 5 bases between. Germline CDR1 is LNHNV and CDR2 is YYDKDF (reference sequence). The CDR3 has 12 residues.

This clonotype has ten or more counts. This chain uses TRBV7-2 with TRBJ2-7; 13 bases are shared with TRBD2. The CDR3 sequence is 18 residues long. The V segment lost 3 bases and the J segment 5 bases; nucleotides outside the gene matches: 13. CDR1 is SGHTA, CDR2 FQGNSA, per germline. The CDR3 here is CASSFLPLGLAGANEQYF. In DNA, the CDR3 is TGTGCCAGCAGCTTTCTCCCACTTGGACTAGCGGGAGCTAACGAGCAGTACTTC.

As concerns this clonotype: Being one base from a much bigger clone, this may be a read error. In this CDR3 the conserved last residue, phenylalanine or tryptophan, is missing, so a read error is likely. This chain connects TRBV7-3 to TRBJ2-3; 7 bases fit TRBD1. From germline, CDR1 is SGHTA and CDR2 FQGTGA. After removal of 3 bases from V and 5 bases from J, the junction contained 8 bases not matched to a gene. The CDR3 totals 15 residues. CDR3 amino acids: CASSFNTGVQDTQYL. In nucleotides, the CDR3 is TGTGCCAGCAGCTTTAATACAGGGGTGCAAGATACGCAGTATTTA.